One and the same sample provided the 18 T cell receptor beta chains below, sequenced in a study of blood T cell repertoires in COVID-19 (dated by TCRdb to 2018 to 2021). The library was generated by the immunoSEQ multiplex PCR assay. Drawn from immuneACCESS, this table holds only the in-frame rearrangements with V and J called that TCRdb kept. Clones are partly lost; checked studies trace under half to an unresolved V gene and leave the rest unexplained. Present in this sample are about 230,000 clones, around 80% of which were seen just once. Jointly, the top ten make up over 0.95% of the sample. The sequencing input was peripheral blood. The origin of the receptors is a woman aged 25 to 39 with COVID-19, enrolled during active disease.

The chain employs TRBV5-1 and TRBJ1-1; 8 bases align to TRBD1. Looked up from germline, CDR1 is SGHRS and CDR2 is YFSETQ. CDR3 length: 17 amino acids. V was pared by 1 base and J by 3 bases, with 11 bases of the junction left unmatched. The CDR3 here is CASSLRTGTVRDTEAFF. CDR3 nucleotide sequence: TGCGCCAGCAGCTTGAGGACAGGGACGGTTCGTGACACTGAAGCTTTCTTT.

The V and J genes are TRBV6-4 and TRBJ1-2; possibly TRBD1 for D (6 bases). CDR3 length equals 13 residues. V was pared by 8 bases and J by 8 bases, with 18 bases between. Germline lookup yields CDR1 MRHNA and CDR2 SNTAGT. The CDR3 sequence is CASGKWTAWGYTF. The CDR3 DNA is TGTGCCAGCGGTAAATGGACAGCGTGGGGCTACACCTTC.

The chain has TRBV9 and TRBJ2-1; D remains ambiguous. This CDR3 spans 14 amino acids. Trimming removed 0 bases at V and 4 bases at J, with 8 bases between. Per the germline V gene, CDR1 is SGDLS and CDR2 is YYNGEE. The CDR3 here is CASSVESRYNEQFF. DNA of the CDR3: TGTGCCAGCAGCGTAGAGAGCCGGTACAATGAGCAGTTCTTC.

The J gene is TRBJ1-1, the V gene TRBV7-9; 10 bases align to TRBD1. The CDR3 loop spans 17 amino acids. The junction had 8 bases not matched to a gene; V was cut back by 4 bases and J by 0 bases. CDR1 is SEHNR and CDR2 is FQNEAQ in the germline V gene (reference sequence). The CDR3 reads CASSSLGDRGMNTEAFF. The DNA for the CDR3 is TGTGCCAGCAGCTCCCTGGGGGACAGGGGAATGAACACTGAAGCTTTCTTT.

This chain connects TRBV5-6 to TRBJ2-2; 9 bases are a match to TRBD1. Germline CDR1 is SGHDT and CDR2 is YYEEEE. Trimming cost V 7 bases and J 1 base; bases outside gene matches: 8. This CDR3 spans 16 amino acids. CDR3 protein: CASHYGQGWNTGELFF. In nucleotides, the CDR3 is TGTGCCAGCCACTATGGACAGGGGTGGAACACCGGGGAGCTGTTTTTT.

This sequence joins TRBV10-3 and TRBJ2-1; 8 bases match TRBD1. Germline V CDR1 and CDR2: ENHRY, SYGVKD. This CDR3 spans 14 amino acids. V shed 10 bases, J shed 5 bases, and the junction held 10 bases outside the gene matches. The CDR3 nucleotides read TGTGCCACATTCGCCGGGACAGGAAACAATGAGCAGTTCTTC. It translates to CATFAGTGNNEQFF.

Comment on this clone: This sample includes further DNA sequences coding for the same CDR3. The gene calls are TRBV9 and TRBJ2-1; 11 bases match TRBD2. V dropped 4 bases and J dropped 1; count of bases not matched to a gene: 1. Germline assignment: CDR1 SGDLS and CDR2 YYNGEE. The CDR3 totals 15 residues. The CDR3, as DNA: TGTGCCAGCAGCCCTAGCGGGGGGTCCTACAATGAGCAGTTCTTC. It is translated as CASSPSGGSYNEQFF.

The chain joins TRBV14 to TRBJ1-6, with 8 bases that match TRBD1. V shed 1 base and J 1 base; nucleotides not matched to a gene: 3. Per germline, CDR1 SGHDN and CDR2 FVKESK. This CDR3 has 17 residues. DNA for the CDR3: TGTGCCAGCAGCCAAGGACAGGGGTGGTCCTATAATTCACCCCTCCACTTT. Translating gives CASSQGQGWSYNSPLHF.

In DNA, the CDR3 is TGTGCCAGCAGCCAGGCCGTTGCGGGAGGGACAGATACGCAGTATTTT. Encoded protein: CASSQAVAGGTDTQYF. This chain connects TRBV3-1 (or the pseudogene TRBV3-2) to TRBJ2-3, with TRBD2 matching over 9 bases. V lost 3 bases and J lost 3; bases outside the gene matches: 7. CDR3 length: 16 residues. CDR1 is LGHDT and CDR2 is YNNKEL in the germline V gene (reference sequence).

This chain uses TRBV14 with TRBJ2-1; D is unresolved. V was clipped by 4 bases and J by 4 bases, with 14 bases between them. The CDR3 is 15 amino acids. Germline values: CDR1 SGHDN, CDR2 FVKESK. The CDR3 DNA sequence: TGTGCCAGCAGCCGCGGCGGAATTCTTTACAATGAGCAGTTCTTC. This gives the protein CASSRGGILYNEQFF.

The chain joins TRBV28 to TRBJ1-4; 7 bases match TRBD1. The V segment lost 3 bases and the J segment 3 bases; nucleotides outside the gene matches: 7. The CDR3 contains 16 residues. Germline CDR1 reads MDHEN; CDR2 reads SYDVKM. The CDR3 region is CASSLDNRGSNEKLFF. The CDR3 DNA sequence: TGTGCCAGCAGTTTGGATAACAGGGGATCTAATGAAAAACTGTTTTTT.

The chain couples TRBV24-1 to TRBJ2-3; D call uncertain. Deletions cut 4 bases from V and 0 bases from J, with 7 bases between. The CDR3 extends over 14 amino acids. Germline V gives CDR1 KGHDR, CDR2 SFDVKD. The CDR3: CATSDPGSTDTQYF. The CDR3 region has the DNA TGTGCCACCAGTGACCCCGGTAGCACAGATACGCAGTATTTT.

CDR3 sequence: CASSHTQLAGGLGANVLTF. CDR3 coding DNA: TGTGCCAGCAGCCATACCCAACTAGCGGGAGGATTGGGGGCCAACGTCCTGACTTTC. The V and J genes are TRBV27 and TRBJ2-6; 12 nucleotides align to TRBD2. V was clipped by 6 bases and J by 4 bases; unmatched bases: 13. Per the germline V gene, CDR1 is MNHEY and CDR2 is SMNVEV (reference sequence). CDR3 length equals 19 residues.

V is TRBV16 and J is TRBJ2-7, with 7 bases aligning to TRBD1. The CDR3 is 16 amino acids. Germline values: CDR1 KGHSY, CDR2 FQNENV. J lost 7 bases, V lost 2 bases, and 14 bases had no gene match. CDR3 amino acids: CASSQNVQGNLLEQYF. The CDR3 bases are TGTGCCAGCAGCCAAAACGTACAGGGGAACCTCTTGGAGCAGTACTTC.

The rearrangement links TRBV6-6 to TRBJ1-1; D possibly corresponds to TRBD1 (6 bases). Germline CDR1 MNHNY, CDR2 SVGAGI (reference sequence). The CDR3 covers 14 residues. V was clipped by 0 bases and J by 1 base, with 6 bases between them. The CDR3: CASSYSTGNTEAFF. CDR3 DNA sequence: TGTGCCAGCAGTTACTCGACAGGGAACACTGAAGCTTTCTTT.

This clone has just a few counts. V is TRBV4-3 and J is TRBJ2-2, with D possibly being TRBD2 (5 bases). V lost 0 bases to trimming and J lost 5 bases, with 10 bases between them. The V gene's germline CDR1 is LGHNA and CDR2 YSLEER. The length of the CDR3 is 15 residues. In nucleotides, the CDR3 is TGCGCCAGCAGCCAAGATTATGGAGGAACCGGGGAGCTGTTTTTT. The encoded protein is CASSQDYGGTGELFF.

The chain employs TRBV4-3 and TRBJ1-5; D is undetermined. Trimming left V 0 bases short and J 3 bases short, with 9 bases between. The germline CDR1 and CDR2 sequences are LGHNA and YSLEER. The CDR3 is made up of 15 amino acids. The CDR3 sequence is CASSQDFPSNQPQHF. The CDR3 DNA reads TGCGCCAGCAGCCAAGATTTCCCCTCCAATCAGCCCCAGCATTTT.

The J gene is TRBJ2-7, the V gene TRBV6-6; tentatively, D is TRBD2 (7 bases). Between the trimmed V and J ends, which lost 8 bases and 3 bases, there was a span of 23 bases. The CDR3 length is 16 residues. Germline loops: CDR1 MNHNY, CDR2 SVGAGI (reference sequence). The CDR3 loop is CASRLGGRGLLYEQYF. The CDR3 nucleotides are TGTGCCAGCCGATTGGGGGGGCGGGGACTCCTCTACGAGCAGTACTTC.